Shown below are 19 T cell receptor beta chains from a single sample sequenced in a study of neoadjuvant anti-PD-1 for oral cavity cancer. The table came from immunoSEQ multiplex PCR; TCRdb's copy has only in-frame clones and leaves some out. The data contain 15,000 or so clones, 65% to 70% of them singletons. Sequencing was performed on PBMCs, taken before nivolumab (anti-PD-1) treatment. Every receptor here comes from a person aged 40-85 years with oral cavity squamous cell carcinoma.

This rearrangement joins TRBV5-1 to TRBJ2-7, with D perhaps assigned TRBD1 or TRBD2 (6 bases each). Trimming shortened V by 4 bases and J by 3 bases, and 23 bases separated the two germline ends. The germline V gene encodes CDR1 SGHRS and CDR2 YFSETQ. This CDR3 is built from 17 residues. CDR3 sequence: CASSRDQGVGGGYEQYF. CDR3 nucleotide sequence: TGCGCCAGCAGCCGGGACCAGGGAGTAGGAGGGGGCTACGAGCAGTACTTC.

V gene TRBV29-1 combines with J gene TRBJ2-7, with 7 nucleotides matching TRBD1. The germline CDR1 and CDR2 sequences are SQVTM and ANQGSEA. This CDR3 spans 14 amino acids. With 5 bases clipped from V and 1 base from J, the junction kept 8 bases outside the gene matches. CDR3 nucleotide sequence: TGCAGCGTTAGAGACAGGGCCGGATCCTACGAGCAGTACTTC. Residues: CSVRDRAGSYEQYF.

V usage is TRBV5-1 and J usage is TRBJ2-5; D is tentatively TRBD1 or TRBD2 (5 bases each). CDR1 and CDR2 (germline): SGHRS, YFSETQ. V shed 0 bases and J shed 2 bases, with 8 bases lying between them. The CDR3 has 14 amino acids. CDR3 amino acids: CASSLGDGQETQYF. CDR3 sequence (DNA): TGCGCCAGCAGCTTGGGGGACGGTCAAGAGACCCAGTACTTC.

V and J are TRBV6-5 and TRBJ2-1; 10 bases map to TRBD2. Trimming removed 4 bases from V and 3 bases from J; junction bases left unmatched: 3. Germline V gene lookup returns CDR1 MNHEY and CDR2 SVGAGI. This CDR3 spans 15 amino acids. This chain's CDR3 is CASSSLAGFYNEQFF. The DNA of the CDR3 is TGTGCCAGCAGTTCACTAGCGGGGTTCTACAATGAGCAGTTCTTC.

In its sample, this clone was seen a few times. CDR3 sequence reads: CAGNMGHRAHGNQPQHF. The CDR3 DNA reads TGCGCCGGAAATATGGGTCACAGGGCGCACGGCAATCAGCCCCAGCATTTT. The chain uses TRBV23-1 and TRBJ1-5; D may be TRBD1 (6 bases). TRBV23-1 is given ORF status, its function remaining uncertain. Trimming took 11 bases from V and 2 from J, leaving 25 bases between them. The CDR3 runs 17 residues.

The chain has TRBV25-1 and TRBJ2-7; D is possibly TRBD2 (6 bases). Trimming left V 3 bases short and J 5 bases short, with 26 bases between. The CDR3 contains 18 residues. Per germline, CDR1 MGHDK and CDR2 SYGVNS. CDR3 DNA: TGTGCCAGCAGTGATACCGGGTGGGACTCGCGGATGGGGGACGAGCAGTACTTC. Translating it yields CASSDTGWDSRMGDEQYF.

This chain links TRBV2 with TRBJ1-1; D gene uncertain. The CDR3 runs to 11 residues. Trimming removed 4 bases at V and 10 bases at J, with 10 bases between. The germline CDR1 and CDR2 sequences are SNHLY and FYNNEI. Here the CDR3 reads CASSGGQSAFF. Written as DNA, the CDR3 is TGTGCCAGCAGTGGAGGGCAGTCAGCTTTCTTT.

There are a few counts of this clone. The rearrangement uses TRBV7-3 and TRBJ2-1; the D is unclear. Germline assignment: CDR1 SGHTA and CDR2 FQGTGA. CDR3 length equals 14 residues. Between the trimmed V and J ends, which lost 5 bases and 7 bases, there was a span of 15 bases. Written as DNA, the CDR3 is TGTGCCAGCAGCGCCGCCGGCGGAGTAAATGAGCAGTTCTTC. Its translation is CASSAAGGVNEQFF.

V gene TRBV10-1 combines with J gene TRBJ1-1, with a weak D call TRBD1 (5 bases). The germline V gene encodes CDR1 WNHNN and CDR2 SYGVQD (reference sequence). Trimming took off 6 bases at V and 1 base at J, with 9 bases between the two ends. This CDR3 spans 13 amino acids. Here the CDR3 DNA reads TGCGCCAGCAGCCGGGACTGGAACACTGAAGCTTTCTTT. Amino acid sequence: CASSRDWNTEAFF.

This clone appeared a single time. The V gene is TRBV5-6, the J gene TRBJ1-4; 8 positions match TRBD1. Germline CDR1 reads SGHDT; CDR2 reads YYEEEE. There are 14 residues in the CDR3. Trimming at V came to 2 bases and at J to 6 bases, leaving 3 bases not matched to a gene. The CDR3 region is CASSFRGQDEKLFF. DNA for the CDR3: TGTGCCAGCAGCTTCAGGGGGCAGGATGAAAAACTGTTTTTT.

The gene calls are TRBV5-4 and TRBJ2-6; 8 positions match TRBD1. Germline V gives CDR1 SGHNT, CDR2 YYREEE (reference sequence). This CDR3 is built from 17 residues. J lost 3 bases, V lost 3 bases, and 8 bases had no gene match. The DNA for the CDR3 is TGTGCCAGCAGCTATGGACAGGGAGTCTTTGGGGCCAACGTCCTGACTTTC. Its translation: CASSYGQGVFGANVLTF. Looking up the rest from reference TRBV5-4 and TRBJ2-6 gives the full variable domain: ETGVTQSPTHLIKTRGQQVTLRCSSQSGHNTVSWYQQALGQGPQFIFQYYREEENGRGNFPPRFSGLQFPNYSSELNVNALELDDSALYLCASSYGQGVFGANVLTFGAGSRLTVL.

The chain is built from TRBV29-1 and TRBJ2-5, with D perhaps matching TRBD1 or TRBD2 (6 bases each). This CDR3 spans 15 amino acids. The germline gives CDR1 SQVTM, CDR2 ANQGSEA. V was pared by 6 bases and J by 9 bases, with 26 bases between. CDR3 nucleotides: TGCAGCGTCCCACTCTCCGGGACGGGGGCGCGGGCCCAGTACTTC. Translating gives CSVPLSGTGARAQYF. The full variable domain, in which reference TRBV29-1 and TRBJ2-5 provide the parts outside the CDR3, is SAVISQKPSRDICQRGTSLTIQCQVDSQVTMMFWYRQQPGQSLTLIATANQGSEATYESGFVIDKFPISRPNLTFSTLTVSNMSPEDSSIYLCSVPLSGTGARAQYFGPGTRLLVL.

This chain connects TRBV5-1 to TRBJ2-3; tentatively, D is TRBD2 (5 bases). Germline assignment: CDR1 SGHRS and CDR2 YFSETQ. The CDR3 extends over 18 amino acids. V was trimmed by 4 bases and J by 3 bases, leaving 24 bases between them. The CDR3 protein is CASSLGEGSGFRTDTQYF. The CDR3 coding sequence is TGCGCCAGCAGCCTGGGAGAGGGATCAGGTTTCCGGACAGATACGCAGTATTTT.

The chain couples TRBV28 to TRBJ1-5; D remains ambiguous. Germline V gene data show CDR1 as MDHEN and CDR2 as SYDVKM. This CDR3 comprises 13 residues. Between the trimmed V and J ends, which lost 1 base and 8 bases, there was a span of 9 bases. CDR3 DNA sequence: TGTGCCAGCAGTTTATCCGGGCAAAAGCCCCAGCATTTT. It translates to CASSLSGQKPQHF. Full variable domain (rest looked up from reference TRBV28 and TRBJ1-5): DVKVTQSSRYLVKRTGEKVFLECVQDMDHENMFWYRQDPGLGLRLIYFSYDVKMKEKGDIPEGYSVSREKKERFSLILESASTNQTSMYLCASSLSGQKPQHFGDGTRLSIL.

This clone has just one count. The genes are TRBV6-1 and TRBJ1-2, with TRBD1 as a possible D gene (5 bases). V lost 10 bases and J 5 bases, leaving 20 bases between the germline ends. Germline loops: CDR1 MNHNS, CDR2 SASEGT. CDR3 length: 14 amino acids. CDR3 in amino acids: CATFRGGVGYGYTF. The CDR3 DNA reads as TGTGCCACTTTCCGGGGCGGGGTAGGGTATGGCTACACCTTC.

V and J are TRBV11-1 and TRBJ2-5; no firm D call. This CDR3 contains 14 residues. Trimming removed 1 base from V and 5 bases from J, with 11 bases in between. CDR1 SGHAT and CDR2 FQDESV come from the germline V gene (reference sequence). The CDR3 region is CASSLGVVGETQYF. The DNA of the CDR3 is TGTGCCAGCAGCTTAGGGGTAGTAGGGGAGACCCAGTACTTC.

The genes are TRBV29-1 and TRBJ1-2, with D unresolved. The germline V gene has CDR1 SQVTM and CDR2 ANQGSEA. This CDR3 is 12 amino acids long. Between the trimmed V and J ends, which lost 7 bases and 1 base, there was a span of 10 bases. CDR3 nucleotides: TGCAGCGCCCCCAGAAATAACTATGGCTACACCTTC. Protein sequence: CSAPRNNYGYTF. Full variable domain (remainder filled in from reference TRBV29-1 and TRBJ1-2): SAVISQKPSRDICQRGTSLTIQCQVDSQVTMMFWYRQQPGQSLTLIATANQGSEATYESGFVIDKFPISRPNLTFSTLTVSNMSPEDSSIYLCSAPRNNYGYTFGSGTRLTVV.

This clone is judged medium-sized. The V and J genes are TRBV7-8 and TRBJ1-1; D not resolved. The CDR3 is 14 residues long. V was shortened by 5 bases and J by 2 bases, with 12 bases between the two germline ends. From germline, CDR1 is SGHVS and CDR2 FQNEAQ. The CDR3 loop is CASSVIQSNTEAFF. CDR3 coding DNA: TGTGCCAGCAGCGTAATCCAGAGCAACACTGAAGCTTTCTTT.

The chain employs TRBV7-2 and TRBJ2-7; unclear D gene. The germline CDR1 and CDR2 sequences are SGHTA and FQGNSA. The CDR3 has 16 amino acids. The germline V and J ends were trimmed by 2 bases and 3 bases, with 17 bases remaining between them. The CDR3: CASSLSGRSSGYEQYF. The CDR3 bases are TGTGCCAGCAGCTTAAGTGGACGGTCGTCGGGCTACGAGCAGTACTTC.